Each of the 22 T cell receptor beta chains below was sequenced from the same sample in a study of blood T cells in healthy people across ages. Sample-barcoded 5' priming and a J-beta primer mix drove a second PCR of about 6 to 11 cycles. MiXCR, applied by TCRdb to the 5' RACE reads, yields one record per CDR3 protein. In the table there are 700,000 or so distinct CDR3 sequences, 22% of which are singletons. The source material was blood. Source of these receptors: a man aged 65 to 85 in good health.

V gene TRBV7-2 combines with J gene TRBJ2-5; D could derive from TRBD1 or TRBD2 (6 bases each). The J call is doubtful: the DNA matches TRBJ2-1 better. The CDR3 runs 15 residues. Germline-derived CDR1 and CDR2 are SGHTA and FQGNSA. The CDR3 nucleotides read TGTGCCAGCAGCTTACAGGGGACTTACTACAATGAGCAGTTCTTC. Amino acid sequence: CASSLQGTYYNEQFF.

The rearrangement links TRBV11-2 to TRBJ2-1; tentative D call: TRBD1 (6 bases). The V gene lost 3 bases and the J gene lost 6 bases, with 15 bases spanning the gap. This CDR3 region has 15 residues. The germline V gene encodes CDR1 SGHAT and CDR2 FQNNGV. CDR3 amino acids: CASSFTGIGRNEQFF. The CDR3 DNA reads TGTGCCAGCAGCTTTACAGGGATCGGACGCAATGAGCAGTTCTTC.

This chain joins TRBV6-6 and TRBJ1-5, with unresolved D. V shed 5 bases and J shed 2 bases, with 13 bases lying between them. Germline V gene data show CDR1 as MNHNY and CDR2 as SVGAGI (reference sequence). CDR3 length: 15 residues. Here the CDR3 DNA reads TGTGCCAGCAGTACCTGGGGAGGCGGCAATCAGCCCCAGCATTTT. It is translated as CASSTWGGGNQPQHF.

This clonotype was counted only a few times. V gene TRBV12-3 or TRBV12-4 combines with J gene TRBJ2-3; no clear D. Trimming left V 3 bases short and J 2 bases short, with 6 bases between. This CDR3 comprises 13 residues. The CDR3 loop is CASSFVVTDTQYF. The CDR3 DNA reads TGTGCCAGCAGTTTCGTAGTCACAGATACGCAGTATTTT.

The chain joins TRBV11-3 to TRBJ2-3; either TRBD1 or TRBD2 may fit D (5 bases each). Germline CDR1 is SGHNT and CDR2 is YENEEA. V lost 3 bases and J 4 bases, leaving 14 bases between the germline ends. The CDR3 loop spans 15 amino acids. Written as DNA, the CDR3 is TGTGCCAGCAGCTTGGGGGATCAAGTATCAGATACGCAGTATTTT. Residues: CASSLGDQVSDTQYF. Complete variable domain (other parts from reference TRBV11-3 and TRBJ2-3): EAGVVQSPRYKIIEKKQPVAFWCNPISGHNTLYWYLQNLGQGPELLIRYENEEAVDDSQLPKDRFSAERLKGVDSTLKIQPAELGDSAVYLCASSLGDQVSDTQYFGPGTRLTVL.

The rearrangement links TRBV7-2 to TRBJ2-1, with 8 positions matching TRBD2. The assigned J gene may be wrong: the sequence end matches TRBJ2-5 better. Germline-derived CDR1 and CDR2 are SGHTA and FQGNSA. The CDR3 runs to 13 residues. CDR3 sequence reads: CASTGTRGQTQYF. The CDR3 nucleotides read TGTGCCAGCACCGGGACTAGAGGTCAGACCCAGTACTTC.

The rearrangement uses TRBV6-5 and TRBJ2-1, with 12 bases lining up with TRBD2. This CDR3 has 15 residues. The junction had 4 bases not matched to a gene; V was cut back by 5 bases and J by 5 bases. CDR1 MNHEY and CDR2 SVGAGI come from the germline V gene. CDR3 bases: TGTGCCAGCAGTACAACTAGCGGGGGGAACAATGAGCAGTTCTTC. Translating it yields CASSTTSGGNNEQFF.

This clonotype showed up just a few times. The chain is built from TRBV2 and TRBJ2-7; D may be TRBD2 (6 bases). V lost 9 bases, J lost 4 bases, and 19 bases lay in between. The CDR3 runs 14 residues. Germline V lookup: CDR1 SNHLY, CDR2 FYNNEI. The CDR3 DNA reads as TGTGCCAGTAGCGGTCTTTTGGGCCCGTACGAGCAGTACTTC. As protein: CASSGLLGPYEQYF.

CDR3 bases: TGTGCCAGCACTCAACCGGGACTAGCGGACAATGAGCAGTTCTTC. Protein product: CASTQPGLADNEQFF. The chain carries TRBV7-2 and TRBJ2-1; TRBD2 matches at 11 bases. The CDR3 sequence is 15 residues long. In germline, CDR1 is SGHTA, CDR2 FQGNSA. Germline trimming cut 7 bases from V and 5 bases from J; bases unmatched to any gene: 7.

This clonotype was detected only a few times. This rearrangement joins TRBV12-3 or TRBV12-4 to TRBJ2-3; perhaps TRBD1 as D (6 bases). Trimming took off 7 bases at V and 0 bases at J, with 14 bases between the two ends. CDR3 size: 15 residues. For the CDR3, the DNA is TGTGCCAGCAATGGGGACATAGTAAGCACAGATACGCAGTATTTT. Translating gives CASNGDIVSTDTQYF.

The CDR3 DNA sequence: TGCGCCAGCAGCCAAGATATGAACACCGGGGAGCTGTTTTTT. Translated, it gives CASSQDMNTGELFF. The genes are TRBV4-1 and TRBJ2-2, with D uncertain. This CDR3 is built from 14 residues. Germline V gene data show CDR1 as MGHRA and CDR2 as YSYEKL. The V and J ends lost 0 bases and 1 base respectively, with 3 bases between them.

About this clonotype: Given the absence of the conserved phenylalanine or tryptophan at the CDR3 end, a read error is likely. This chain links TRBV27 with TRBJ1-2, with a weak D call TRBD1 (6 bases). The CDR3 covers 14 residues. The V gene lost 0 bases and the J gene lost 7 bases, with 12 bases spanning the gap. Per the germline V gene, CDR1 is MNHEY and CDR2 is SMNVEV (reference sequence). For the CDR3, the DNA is TGTGCCAGCAGTTTATCCGGGGGCAGGACTGGCTACACCCTC. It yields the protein CASSLSGGRTGYTL.

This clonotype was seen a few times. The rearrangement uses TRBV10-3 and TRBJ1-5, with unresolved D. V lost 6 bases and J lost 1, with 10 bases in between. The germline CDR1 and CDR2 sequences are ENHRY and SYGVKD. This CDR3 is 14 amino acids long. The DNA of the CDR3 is TGTGCCATCAGCCGGACGGAGAGCAATCAGCCCCAGCATTTT. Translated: CAISRTESNQPQHF.

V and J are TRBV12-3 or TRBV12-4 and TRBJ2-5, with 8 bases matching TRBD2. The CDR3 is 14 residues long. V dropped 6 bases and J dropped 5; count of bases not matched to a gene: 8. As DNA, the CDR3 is TGTGCCAGCAGGCCAACGGGGGGGTGGGAGACCCAGTACTTC. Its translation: CASRPTGGWETQYF.

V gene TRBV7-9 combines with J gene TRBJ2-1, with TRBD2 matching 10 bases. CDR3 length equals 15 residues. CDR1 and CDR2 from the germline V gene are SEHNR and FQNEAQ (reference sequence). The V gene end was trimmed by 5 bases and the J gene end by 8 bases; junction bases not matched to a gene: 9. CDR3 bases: TGTGCCAGCAGCCTTCTAGCGGGAGATAAGGATGAGCAGTTCTTC. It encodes CASSLLAGDKDEQFF. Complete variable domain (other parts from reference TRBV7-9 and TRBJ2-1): DTGVSQNPRHKITKRGQNVTFRCDPISEHNRLYWYRQTLGQGPEFLTYFQNEAQLEKSRLLSDRFSAERPKGSFSTLEIQRTEQGDSAMYLCASSLLAGDKDEQFFGPGTRLTVL.

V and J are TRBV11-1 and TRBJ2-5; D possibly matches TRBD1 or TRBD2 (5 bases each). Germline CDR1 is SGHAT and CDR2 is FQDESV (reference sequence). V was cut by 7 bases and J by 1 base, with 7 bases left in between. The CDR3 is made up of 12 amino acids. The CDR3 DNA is TGTGCCAGCACGGGGCTCCAAGAGACCCAGTACTTC. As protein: CASTGLQETQYF.

The CDR3 spells CASSVGGRGYNEQFF. CDR3 nucleotides: TGTGCCAGCAGCGTAGGGGGAAGGGGCTACAATGAGCAGTTCTTC. This chain links TRBV9 with TRBJ2-1, with D perhaps matching TRBD1 (5 bases). V lost 0 bases to trimming and J lost 3 bases, with 10 bases between them. This CDR3 contains 15 residues. The germline gives CDR1 SGDLS, CDR2 YYNGEE. The variable domain in full, completed from reference TRBV9 and TRBJ2-1, reads DSGVTQTPKHLITATGQRVTLRCSPRSGDLSVYWYQQSLDQGLQFLIQYYNGEERAKGNILERFSAQQFPDLHSELNLSSLELGDSALYFCASSVGGRGYNEQFFGPGTRLTVL.

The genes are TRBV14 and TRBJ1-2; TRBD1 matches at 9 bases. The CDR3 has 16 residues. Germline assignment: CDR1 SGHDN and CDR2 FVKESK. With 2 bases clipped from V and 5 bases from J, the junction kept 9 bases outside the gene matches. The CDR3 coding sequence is TGTGCCAGCAGCCAAATAGGACAGGGGCCCCGATATGGCTACACCTTC. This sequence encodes CASSQIGQGPRYGYTF.

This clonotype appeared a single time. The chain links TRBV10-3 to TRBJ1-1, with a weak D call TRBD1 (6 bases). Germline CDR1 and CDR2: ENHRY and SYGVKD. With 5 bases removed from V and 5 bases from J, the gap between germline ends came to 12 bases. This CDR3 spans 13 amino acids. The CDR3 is CAISLQGRTEAFF. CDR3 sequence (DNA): TGTGCCATCAGTCTACAGGGAAGAACTGAAGCTTTCTTT.

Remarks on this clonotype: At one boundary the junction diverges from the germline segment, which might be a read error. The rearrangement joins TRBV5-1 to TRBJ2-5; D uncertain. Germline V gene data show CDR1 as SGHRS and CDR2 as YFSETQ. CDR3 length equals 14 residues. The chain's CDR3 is CASSILTEQGTQYF. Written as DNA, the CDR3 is TGCGCCAGCAGCATATTGACCGAACAAGGGACCCAGTACTTC.

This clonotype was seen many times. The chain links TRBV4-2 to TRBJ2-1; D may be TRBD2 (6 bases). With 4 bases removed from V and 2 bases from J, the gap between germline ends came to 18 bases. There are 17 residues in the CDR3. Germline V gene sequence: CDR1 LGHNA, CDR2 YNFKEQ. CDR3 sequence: CASSLALRAGTYNEQFF. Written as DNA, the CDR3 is TGTGCCAGCAGCCTTGCTCTGCGAGCGGGTACCTACAATGAGCAGTTCTTC.

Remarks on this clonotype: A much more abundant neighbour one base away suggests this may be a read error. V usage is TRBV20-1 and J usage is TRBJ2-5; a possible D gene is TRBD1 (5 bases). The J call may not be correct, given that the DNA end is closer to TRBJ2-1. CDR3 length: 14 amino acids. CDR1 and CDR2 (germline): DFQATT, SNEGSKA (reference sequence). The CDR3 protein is CSAVNSETVNEQFF. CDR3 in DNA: TGCAGTGCTGTGAACTCCGAGACAGTCAATGAGCAGTTCTTC.